The table lists the clone carrying this T cell receptor (beta chain) with a few counts. This record comes from a study of blood T cell repertoires in COVID-19. Looking at the study overall: The United States, Italy and Spain supplied acute and convalescent COVID-19 samples. Sources were T cells, B-cell-depleted T cells, or PBMCs; the material itself was cDNA or gDNA.

Germline V gene sequence: CDR1 SGHAT, CDR2 FQNNGV. The V segment lost 2 bases and the J segment 7 bases; nucleotides outside the gene matches: 8. The CDR3 spans 16 residues. Study processing details: For nucleated cells, counts were estimated from reference gene primer amplification. Libraries were prepared by immunoSEQ multiplex PCR; TCRdb keeps only in-frame clonotypes and omits some of them. The D gene and trimming were derived from the DNA, and the V and J assignments and clone size from that table. This table holds approximately 84,000 clones, roughly 80% found once. V and J are TRBV11-2 and TRBJ1-6; 7 bases fit TRBD1. This TCR came from a human donor in a cohort sampled during active COVID-19. Sequencing input: peripheral blood. The CDR3 sequence is CASSLNRGGRNSPLHF. The CDR3 DNA reads TGTGCCAGCAGCTTAAACAGGGGCGGCCGGAATTCACCCCTCCACTTT.